This entry features one T cell receptor beta chain sequence. Its specificity is unknown. Presence of unique molecular identifiers characterized the TCR beta cDNA libraries. Input of about 0.85 to 10 million T cells yielded around 500,000 cDNA molecules. TCRdb reprocessed the PCR reads with MiXCR, giving one entry per CDR3 protein. The sample has about 820,000 distinct CDR3 sequences, around 50% seen once. This entry is derived from a study of post-analysis software for immune sequencing data. Study background: Secondary progressive, relapsing-remitting and progressive-relapsing multiple sclerosis were among the included disease courses.

Regarding the study as a whole: The normalized Chao1 diversity of multiple sclerosis patients was significantly lower than that of controls.

What was sequenced was blood. The sequence came from a girl under 18 with multiple sclerosis.

This CDR3 is CASSPGLGARDFYEQYF. CDR3 nucleotide sequence: TGTGCCAGCAGCCCGGGGCTAGGGGCCAGGGACTTCTACGAGCAGTACTTC. The rearrangement links TRBV12-3 or TRBV12-4 to TRBJ2-7; D possibly corresponds to TRBD2 (6 bases). V was cut by 6 bases and J by 3 bases, with 24 bases left in between. The CDR3 spans 17 residues.